These T cell receptor beta chains were read from a single sample in a study of T cell responses to AZD1222 COVID-19 vaccine. The table came from immunoSEQ multiplex PCR; TCRdb's copy has only in-frame clones and leaves some out. The sample yields some 180,000 clones, approximately 90% seen once. The source material was peripheral blood, sampled on day 0 of AZD1222 vaccination. The source is an adult in good health. The CDR3 runs from the conserved cysteine through the conserved F or W. The D gene is left open where the match is weak. Size is stated for part of the rows, as once, few or many counts, or as a class when the clone is expanded.

j_call d_call clone_size v_call cdr3_nt cdr3_aa
TRBJ1-6 - - TRBV2 TGTGCCAGCAGTGTAAATTCACCCCTCCACTTT CASSVNSPLHF
TRBJ1-3 - - TRBV15 TGTGCCACCAGCAGAGAGAGGGTCGGTTTTGCCTCTGGAAACACCATATATTTT CATSRERVGFASGNTIYF
TRBJ1-2 TRBD1 - TRBV6-5 TGTGCCAGCAGTTACCCCGGGACAGGGCTCTTCTATGGCTACACCTTC CASSYPGTGLFYGYTF
TRBJ2-2 - - TRBV18 TGTGCCAGCTCACTGATACAGGAGGGGGAGCTGTTTTTT CASSLIQEGELFF
TRBJ2-5 - - TRBV27 TGTGCCAGCAGTTTAACAGGTAGCGGTGAGACCCAGTACTTC CASSLTGSGETQYF
TRBJ2-1 TRBD2 - TRBV28 TGTGCCAGCAGTGGCGGGAGAAGGTTTGAGCAGTTCTTC CASSGGRRFEQFF
TRBJ1-4 - - TRBV2 TGTGCCACCAAACCCCGTCCTGGAGGGAAATCGGGAAAACTGTTTTTT CATKPRPGGKSGKLFF
TRBJ1-2 - - TRBV28 TGTGCCAGCAGTCCTGGGACTAACTATGGCTACACCTTC CASSPGTNYGYTF
TRBJ1-1 - - TRBV28 TGTGCCAGCAGCCCCTACGGGTTCCAAGCTTTCTTT CASSPYGFQAFF
TRBJ2-7 TRBD1 - TRBV27 TGTGCCAGCAGCACGACAGGGGTCTACGAGCAGTACTTC CASSTTGVYEQYF
TRBJ1-6 - - TRBV27 TGTGCCAGCAGTCGAATAGTAAACCGGGACGGCGTGGAGTCACCCCTCCACTTT CASSRIVNRDGVESPLHF
TRBJ2-3 - - TRBV4-1 TGCGCCAGCAGCCAAGACTTGTCGGATACGCAGTATTTT CASSQDLSDTQYF
TRBJ2-5 TRBD2 - TRBV5-4 TGTGCCAGCAGCTCCGCTAGCGGGGGACAAGAGACCCAGTACTTC CASSSASGGQETQYF
TRBJ2-1 TRBD2 - TRBV2 TGTGCCAGCAGACCTCTCGGCCTAGCGGGGACCGTTGAGCAGTTCTTC CASRPLGLAGTVEQFF
TRBJ2-3 - few TRBV27 TGTGCCAGCAAAGGCGGGGCTAGCGGCACAGATACGCAGTATTTT CASKGGASGTDTQYF
TRBJ1-6 - - TRBV27 TGTGCCAGCAGTCCGGAGGGCGGACGCCTACCTAATTCACCCCTCCACTTT CASSPEGGRLPNSPLHF
TRBJ2-2 TRBD2 - TRBV10-3 TGTGCCATCAGGGGGACTAGCGGGAGTCTTACCGGGGAGCTGTTTTTT CAIRGTSGSLTGELFF
TRBJ1-2 TRBD1 - TRBV12-3/TRBV12-4 TGTGCCAGCAGTTGGACAGGGAGCTATGGCTACACCTTC CASSWTGSYGYTF
TRBJ2-2 - - TRBV5-4 TGTGCCAGCAGCACCTCGGGGGGCGCTACCACCGGGGAGCTGTTTTTT CASSTSGGATTGELFF
TRBJ1-4 TRBD1 - TRBV2 TGTGCCAGCACAGGACAGGGGGTGAAGGGTGAAAAACTGTTTTTT CASTGQGVKGEKLFF
TRBJ2-5 - - TRBV7-9 TGTGCCAGCAGCTTAGCCGGGTATGGGGCAGAGACCCAGTACTTC CASSLAGYGAETQYF
TRBJ2-7 TRBD2 - TRBV2 TGTGCCAGCAGTCTGACTAGCGGGAGGTACGAGCAGTACTTC CASSLTSGRYEQYF
TRBJ2-1 TRBD2 - TRBV5-1 TGCGCCAGCAGCTTGTTGGGGATCGGGACTAGCGGGAGCGATGAGCAGTTCTTC CASSLLGIGTSGSDEQFF
TRBJ1-5 TRBD1 - TRBV28 TGTGCCAGCAGTTTGACAGGGCGGGGACAGCCCCAGCATTTT CASSLTGRGQPQHF
TRBJ1-2 - - TRBV19 TGTGCCAGTAGTATAGGGGCGATGACCTATGGCTACACCTTC CASSIGAMTYGYTF
TRBJ2-3 - - TRBV5-1 TGCGCCAGCAGCTTAGGGGGGCCTTCCACAGATACGCAGTATTTT CASSLGGPSTDTQYF
TRBJ1-3 - - TRBV2 TGTGCCAGCCACAGGGACTTTGGAAACACCATATATTTT CASHRDFGNTIYF
TRBJ1-2 - - TRBV5-6 TGTGCCAGCAGCTTACCAGCTAACTATGGCTACACCTTC CASSLPANYGYTF
TRBJ2-5 - - TRBV7-6 TGTGCCAGCAGCTTAGTTACAGGAGAGACCCAGTACTTC CASSLVTGETQYF
TRBJ2-1 - - TRBV6-1 TGTGCCAGCAGTGAAGTCCTAGTGAGTTCCAATGAGCAGTTCTTC CASSEVLVSSNEQFF
TRBJ1-2 TRBD1 - TRBV7-9 TGTGCCAGCAGCTTAGTTCCGGACAGGGCGGGCTATGGCTACACCTTC CASSLVPDRAGYGYTF
TRBJ2-7 TRBD1 - TRBV4-2 TGTGCCAGCAGCCAAAACATTGGACAGGTTTATTCCTACGAGCAGTACTTC CASSQNIGQVYSYEQYF
TRBJ1-2 - - TRBV28 TGTGCCAGCAGTTCCGGCGCAGCGGGGGCTAACTATGGCTACACCTTC CASSSGAAGANYGYTF
TRBJ1-4 - - TRBV5-1 TGCGCCAGCAGCTTAGGTGAATTTACAACTAATGAAAAACTGTTTTTT CASSLGEFTTNEKLFF
TRBJ2-1 - - TRBV7-9 TGTGCCAGCAGCTTAGAATATCTAGCCAATGAGCAGTTCTTC CASSLEYLANEQFF
TRBJ1-5 TRBD1 - TRBV30 TGTGCCTGGAGTGTATTGACAGGGGGCCATCAGCCCCAGCATTTT CAWSVLTGGHQPQHF
TRBJ1-1 TRBD1 - TRBV7-2 TGTGCCAGCGGAGGACAGGGCATGAACACTGAAGCTTTCTTT CASGGQGMNTEAFF
TRBJ2-7 TRBD1 - TRBV6-5 TGTGCCAGCAGTTCCTATGGACAGGACATCTACGAGCAGTACTTC CASSSYGQDIYEQYF
TRBJ2-3 - - TRBV5-1 TGCGCCAGCCGAACACCCACTACAAGGGGAGATACGCAGTATTTT CASRTPTTRGDTQYF
TRBJ2-7 - - TRBV4-3 TGCGCCAGCAGCCAACTGAACTACAGGGCATACGAGCAGTACTTC CASSQLNYRAYEQYF
TRBJ1-1 - - TRBV29-1 TGCAGCGTTGCGGGGGGATTCAACACTGAAGCTTTCTTT CSVAGGFNTEAFF
TRBJ2-3 TRBD2 - TRBV7-2 TGTGCCAGCAGCTTTCAGACTAGCGCGTCCCGGAAAGATACGCAGTATTTT CASSFQTSASRKDTQYF
TRBJ2-4 - - TRBV7-9 TGTGCCAGCAGCCACAAAGGAGGGGAAGCCAAAAACATTCAGTACTTC CASSHKGGEAKNIQYF
TRBJ2-4 - once TRBV7-2 TGTGCCAGCAGCTTAGAGGCGTGGGCACCCAAAAACATTCAGTACTTC CASSLEAWAPKNIQYF
TRBJ2-7 - - TRBV5-1 TGCGCCAGCAGAACCGACGCCTACGAGCAGTACTTC CASRTDAYEQYF
TRBJ1-2 TRBD1 - TRBV10-3 TGTGCCATCAGTGCGCCAACCGGGACAGGGACGGACGGCTACACCTTC CAISAPTGTGTDGYTF
TRBJ1-2 - - TRBV6-6 TGTGCCAGCAGTTACCCTGGGATCAACTATGGCTACACCTTC CASSYPGINYGYTF
TRBJ1-6 - - TRBV6-5 TGTGCCAGCAGTTACCTCAGGTTCTCCACTAATTCACCCCTCCACTTT CASSYLRFSTNSPLHF
TRBJ2-3 - - TRBV7-9 TGTGCCAGCAGCCGCTCCGGGACACCAACAGATACGCAGTATTTT CASSRSGTPTDTQYF
TRBJ1-2 TRBD1 once TRBV4-2 TGTGCCAGCAGCCAAGAAGGGAGGGACAGAGCTAACTATGGCTACACCTTC CASSQEGRDRANYGYTF
TRBJ2-2 TRBD1 few TRBV20-1 TGCAGTGCTAGTTATCAGAGGACAGGGGTCACCGGGGAGCTGTTTTTT CSASYQRTGVTGELFF
TRBJ1-2 - - TRBV6-1 TGTGCCAGCGGTGATGACAGTAACTATGGCTACACCTTC CASGDDSNYGYTF
TRBJ1-6 - - TRBV7-2 TGTGCCAGCAGCTTAGGAGGCGCAGGGAAGTCAGGGACCCTCCACTTT CASSLGGAGKSGTLHF
TRBJ2-7 - few TRBV6-5 TGTGCCAGCAGCCCCACGCCCTCCTACGAGCAGTACTTC CASSPTPSYEQYF
TRBJ1-2 - - TRBV28 TGTGCCAGCAGTTTACTGGGGGGCCCACGGAGTGGCTACACCTTC CASSLLGGPRSGYTF
TRBJ2-7 - - TRBV29-1 TGCAGCGTTGGACTGGCCCGAGGGTACGAGCAGTACTTC CSVGLARGYEQYF
TRBJ2-3 - - TRBV6-2/TRBV6-3 TGTGCCAGCAGTTCGACACCAGATACGCAGTATTTT CASSSTPDTQYF